These T cell receptor beta chains were read from a single sample in a study of cytomegalovirus exposure and HLA in healthy donors. Data came from immunoSEQ multiplex PCR; TCRdb stores just in-frame clones and leaves some out. The sample holds 150,000 or so clones, 65% to 85% seen once. Material for sequencing was PBMCs. These TCRs come from a man aged 45-65 years in good health and CMV-seronegative. CDR3s include the opening cysteine and the closing phenylalanine or tryptophan. A D gene is named only where the DNA matches it firmly. A clone size is listed for some rows: how often the clone was seen (once, few, many), or a class if it is expanded.

j_gene: TRBJ2-7; len: 13; abundance: NA; v_gene: TRBV6-5; d_gene: TRBD1; CDR3nt: TGTGCCAGCAAGTCTCACAGGGGCGACGAGCAGTACTTC; CDR3aa: CASKSHRGDEQYF
j_gene: TRBJ2-2; len: 15; abundance: NA; v_gene: TRBV5-4; d_gene: NA; CDR3nt: TGTGCCAGCAGCTTGGCGGGGGTGGATACCGGGGAGCTGTTTTTT; CDR3aa: CASSLAGVDTGELFF
j_gene: TRBJ2-7; len: 15; abundance: NA; v_gene: TRBV4-1; d_gene: TRBD1; CDR3nt: TGCGCCAGCAGCCAAATTGAACAGGGGACCTACGAGCAGTACTTC; CDR3aa: CASSQIEQGTYEQYF
j_gene: TRBJ2-3; len: 15; abundance: once; v_gene: TRBV2; d_gene: TRBD2; CDR3nt: TGTGCCAGCAGCGGACTAGCGGGAGCGTCAGATACGCAGTATTTT; CDR3aa: CASSGLAGASDTQYF
j_gene: TRBJ1-2; len: 14; abundance: NA; v_gene: TRBV27; d_gene: NA; CDR3nt: TGTGCCAGCAGTTCGGACACAGAGACCCGTGGCTACACCTTC; CDR3aa: CASSSDTETRGYTF
j_gene: TRBJ2-3; len: 13; abundance: NA; v_gene: TRBV27; d_gene: NA; CDR3nt: TGTGCCAGCAGTTCCTCGTACACAGATACGCAGTATTTT; CDR3aa: CASSSSYTDTQYF
j_gene: TRBJ1-2; len: 15; abundance: NA; v_gene: TRBV28; d_gene: NA; CDR3nt: TGTGCCAGCAGTGCCCCAGTGGGGCAGGCTGATGGCTACACCTTC; CDR3aa: CASSAPVGQADGYTF
j_gene: TRBJ2-7; len: 15; abundance: few; v_gene: TRBV4-1; d_gene: NA; CDR3nt: TGCGCCAGCAGCCAAGATAGTTTCGGGTTTTACGAGCAGTACTTC; CDR3aa: CASSQDSFGFYEQYF
j_gene: TRBJ2-2; len: 14; abundance: NA; v_gene: TRBV6-1; d_gene: NA; CDR3nt: TGTGCCACCGTCTATATCCCGAACACCGGGGAGCTGTTTTTT; CDR3aa: CATVYIPNTGELFF
j_gene: TRBJ1-1; len: 14; abundance: NA; v_gene: TRBV7-8; d_gene: NA; CDR3nt: TGTGCCAGCAGCTTAGCCCCGGTTTTGGCTGAAGCTTTCTTT; CDR3aa: CASSLAPVLAEAFF
j_gene: TRBJ2-3; len: 13; abundance: NA; v_gene: TRBV28; d_gene: NA; CDR3nt: TGTGCCAGCAGTCCACCAGGCACAGATACGCAGTATTTT; CDR3aa: CASSPPGTDTQYF